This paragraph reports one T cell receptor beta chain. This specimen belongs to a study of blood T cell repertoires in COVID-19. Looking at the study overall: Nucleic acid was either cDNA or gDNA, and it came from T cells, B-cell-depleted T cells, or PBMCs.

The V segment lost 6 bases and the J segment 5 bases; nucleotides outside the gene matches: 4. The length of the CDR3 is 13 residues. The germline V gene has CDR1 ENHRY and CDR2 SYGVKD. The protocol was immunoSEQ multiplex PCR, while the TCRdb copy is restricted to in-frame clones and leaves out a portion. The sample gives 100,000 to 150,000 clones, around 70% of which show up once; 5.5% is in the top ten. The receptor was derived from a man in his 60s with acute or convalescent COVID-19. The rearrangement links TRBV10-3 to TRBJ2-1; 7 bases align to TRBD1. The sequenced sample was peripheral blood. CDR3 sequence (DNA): TGTGCCATCAGAGGCCAGGGGGACAATGAGCAGTTCTTC. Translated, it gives CAIRGQGDNEQFF.